This T cell receptor (beta chain) comes out of a study of tumor-infiltrating lymphocytes in primary liver carcinoma. Broader study findings: Unsorted bulk samples meant CD4+ and CD8+ repertoires went uncompared.

Details on this clonotype: Its antigen is not identified.

RNA was extracted from whole blood without cell sorting, alongside germline DNA. A primer matching the constant region was used to make TCR beta cDNA from around 550 ng of total RNA. Construction of TCR beta libraries relied on three successive nested multiplex PCR rounds employing slightly modified ARM-PCR. The first two PCR rounds used TRBV1-TRBV30 forward primers with a C-beta reverse primer, about 10 cycles each. MiXCR was run by TCRdb on the multiplex PCR reads, yielding one entry per CDR3 protein. Of about 330,000 distinct CDR3 sequences in the sample, roughly 61% are singletons; the top ten hold about 6.5%. The length of the CDR3 is 12 residues. V was pared by 10 bases and J by 6 bases, with 13 bases between.

The sequencing sample was made of peripheral blood. This receptor was identified in a man aged 40-50 years with primary liver carcinoma and hepatitis B virus infection. V and J are TRBV12-3 or TRBV12-4 and TRBJ2-1, with D unclear. The CDR3 loop reads CANGTPGNEQFF. The DNA of the CDR3 is TGTGCCAACGGTACCCCTGGCAATGAGCAGTTCTTC.